This T cell receptor (beta chain) was obtained from a study of PD-1 blockade in classical Hodgkin lymphoma. Study-wide results and caveats: What caused the repertoire differences, perhaps disease activity or prior therapy, remains undefined. Exclusion was the outcome for patients who began nivolumab under 1 year after ASCT. CD4+ but not CD8+ TCR diversity rose significantly by C4D1. In newly diagnosed patients, baseline TCR diversity was reportedly below that of healthy donors.

V gave up 5 bases and J gave up 1 base, with 8 bases separating them. Looked up from germline, CDR1 is SGHAT and CDR2 is FQNNGV. The CDR3 spans 14 residues. For this clone: The antigen is undetermined.

Time point: cycle 4 day 1 (C4D1), after less than 7 weeks of nivolumab. Exposure to brentuximab vedotin varied, and each patient had relapsed following autologous stem cell transplantation. Libraries were prepared by immunoSEQ multiplex PCR; TCRdb keeps only in-frame clonotypes and omits some of them. This table has around 9,000 clones, about 83% appearing once. This chain joins TRBV11-2 and TRBJ1-4; maybe TRBD1 (5 bases). The receptor's source is a human donor with classical Hodgkin lymphoma. The sequenced sample was peripheral blood mononuclear cells (PBMCs), obtained before the fourth cycle of nivolumab. The CDR3 spells CASSPGRTNEKLFF. Written as DNA, the CDR3 is TGTGCCAGCAGCCCAGGGAGAACTAATGAAAAACTGTTTTTT.